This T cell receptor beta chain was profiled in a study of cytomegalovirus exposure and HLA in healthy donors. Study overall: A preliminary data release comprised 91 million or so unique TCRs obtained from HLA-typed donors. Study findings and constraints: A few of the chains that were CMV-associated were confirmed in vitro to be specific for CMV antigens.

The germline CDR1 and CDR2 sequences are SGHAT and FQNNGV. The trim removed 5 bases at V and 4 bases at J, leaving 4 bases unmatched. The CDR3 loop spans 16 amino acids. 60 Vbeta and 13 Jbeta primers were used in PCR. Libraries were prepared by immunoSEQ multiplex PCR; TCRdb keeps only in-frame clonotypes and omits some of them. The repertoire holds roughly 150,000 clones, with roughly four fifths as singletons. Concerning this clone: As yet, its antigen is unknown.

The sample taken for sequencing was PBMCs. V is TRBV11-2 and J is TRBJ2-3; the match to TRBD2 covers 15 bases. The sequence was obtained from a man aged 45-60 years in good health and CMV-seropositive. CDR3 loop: CASSGTSGRWADTQYF. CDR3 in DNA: TGTGCCAGCAGCGGGACTAGCGGGAGGTGGGCAGATACGCAGTATTTT. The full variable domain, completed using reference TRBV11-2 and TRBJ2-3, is EAGVAQSPRYKIIEKRQSVAFWCNPISGHATLYWYQQILGQGPKLLIQFQNNGVVDDSQLPKDRFSAERLKGVDSTLKIQPAKLEDSAVYLCASSGTSGRWADTQYFGPGTRLTVL.